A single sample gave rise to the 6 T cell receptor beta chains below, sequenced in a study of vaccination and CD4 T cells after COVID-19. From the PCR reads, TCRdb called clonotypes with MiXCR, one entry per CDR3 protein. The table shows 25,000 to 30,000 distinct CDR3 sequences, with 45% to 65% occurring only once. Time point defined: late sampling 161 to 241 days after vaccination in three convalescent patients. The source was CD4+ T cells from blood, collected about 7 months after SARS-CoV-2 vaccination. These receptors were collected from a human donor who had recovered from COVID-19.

The CDR3 DNA is TGTGCCAGCAGTGAGACGGCCCTGAGGACTGAAGCTTTCTTT. Translated: CASSETALRTEAFF. The chain couples TRBV6-1 to TRBJ1-1; no clear D. CDR1 and CDR2 from the germline V gene are MNHNS and SASEGT. This CDR3 has 14 amino acids. Trimming took 3 bases from V and 5 from J, leaving 13 bases between them.

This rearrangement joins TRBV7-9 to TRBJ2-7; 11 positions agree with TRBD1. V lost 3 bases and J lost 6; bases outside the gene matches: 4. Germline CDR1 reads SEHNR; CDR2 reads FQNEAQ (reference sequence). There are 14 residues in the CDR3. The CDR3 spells CASSFGQGAGEQYF. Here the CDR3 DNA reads TGTGCCAGCAGCTTTGGACAGGGGGCCGGCGAGCAGTACTTC. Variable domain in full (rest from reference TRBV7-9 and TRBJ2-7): DTGVSQNPRHKITKRGQNVTFRCDPISEHNRLYWYRQTLGQGPEFLTYFQNEAQLEKSRLLSDRFSAERPKGSFSTLEIQRTEQGDSAMYLCASSFGQGAGEQYFGPGTRLTVT.

The DNA for the CDR3 is TGTGCCAGCAGCAGAGCGACAGGGTTAGGTGAAAAACTGTTTTTT. Its translation: CASSRATGLGEKLFF. The chain carries TRBV7-9 and TRBJ1-4; 7 bases map to TRBD1. The CDR3 totals 15 residues. V lost 5 bases, J lost 7 bases, and 10 bases stayed unmatched. Germline loops: CDR1 SEHNR, CDR2 FQNEAQ (reference sequence).

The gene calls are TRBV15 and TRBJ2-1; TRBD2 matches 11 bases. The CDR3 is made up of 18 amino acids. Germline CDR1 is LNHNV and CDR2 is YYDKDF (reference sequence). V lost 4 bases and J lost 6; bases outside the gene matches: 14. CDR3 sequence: CATSKGRLAGLTGNEQFF. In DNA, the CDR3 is TGTGCCACCAGCAAAGGCCGACTAGCGGGATTGACGGGCAATGAGCAGTTCTTC.

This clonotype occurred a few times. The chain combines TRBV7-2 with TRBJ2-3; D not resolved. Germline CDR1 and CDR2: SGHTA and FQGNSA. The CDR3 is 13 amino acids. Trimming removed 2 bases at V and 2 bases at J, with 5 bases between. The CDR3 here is CASSLSATDTQYF. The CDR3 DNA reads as TGTGCCAGCAGCTTAAGCGCCACAGATACGCAGTATTTT.

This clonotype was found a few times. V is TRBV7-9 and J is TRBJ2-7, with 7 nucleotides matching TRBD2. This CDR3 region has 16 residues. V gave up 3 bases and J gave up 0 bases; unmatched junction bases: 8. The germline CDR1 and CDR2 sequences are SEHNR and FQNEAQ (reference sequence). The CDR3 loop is CASSFGGRSASYEQYF. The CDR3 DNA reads TGTGCCAGCAGCTTTGGCGGGAGATCCGCCTCCTACGAGCAGTACTTC.